These 16 T cell receptor beta chains share one sample of origin, sequenced in a study of T cells in Graves' hyperthyroidism and ophthalmopathy. From RNA transcripts, TCR beta CDR3 regions were amplified. HTBI primers were used for first-round RT-PCR of the TCR CDR3. TCRdb re-derived calls from the multiplex PCR reads in MiXCR, one entry per CDR3 protein. The sample has 550,000 to 800,000 distinct CDR3 sequences, less than 20% seen once. The specimen was blood. The receptor source for this set is a man between 18 and 29 years old with Graves' hyperthyroidism.

This clonotype came up many times. CDR3 coding DNA: TGTGCCAGCAGCTTAGTTGCGGGGGTGCAGTATTTT. The encoded protein is CASSLVAGVQYF. The chain joins TRBV7-2 to TRBJ2-3; 7 positions agree with TRBD2. CDR3 length: 12 residues. Trimming cost V 1 base and J 11 bases; bases outside gene matches: 3. CDR1 is SGHTA and CDR2 is FQGNSA in the germline V gene. The variable domain in full, completed from reference TRBV7-2 and TRBJ2-3, reads GAGVSQSPSNKVTEKGKDVELRCDPISGHTALYWYRQSLGQGLEFLIYFQGNSAPDKSGLPSDRFSAERTGGSVSTLTIQRTQQEDSAVYLCASSLVAGVQYFGPGTRLTVL.

This clonotype was observed many times. This chain connects TRBV18 to TRBJ1-1; 8 bases map to TRBD1. CDR3 length: 15 residues. V shed 3 bases, J shed 3 bases, and the junction held 6 bases outside the gene matches. The germline CDR1 and CDR2 sequences are KGHSH and LQKENI. The CDR3 sequence is CASSPGTGWDTEAFF. The CDR3 bases are TGTGCCAGCTCACCGGGGACAGGCTGGGACACTGAAGCTTTCTTT.

This clonotype has only a few counts. This chain connects TRBV3-1 to TRBJ2-1; TRBD1 matches at 9 bases. Per germline, CDR1 LGHDT and CDR2 YNNKEL (reference sequence). The CDR3 is made up of 13 amino acids. V gave up 6 bases and J gave up 9 bases; unmatched junction bases: 6. The CDR3 DNA reads as TGTGCCAGCAGTTGGGACAGGGCAAGTGAGCAGTTCTTC. Its protein is CASSWDRASEQFF.

This clonotype came up a few times. This chain uses TRBV9 with TRBJ2-1; 7 bases fit TRBD2. The CDR3 contains 16 residues. Germline CDR1 reads SGDLS; CDR2 reads YYNGEE. V dropped 4 bases and J dropped 3; count of bases not matched to a gene: 10. CDR3 region: CASSPVASGFYNEQFF. The CDR3 bases are TGTGCCAGCAGCCCAGTGGCTAGCGGATTCTACAATGAGCAGTTCTTC. Complete variable domain (other parts from reference TRBV9 and TRBJ2-1): DSGVTQTPKHLITATGQRVTLRCSPRSGDLSVYWYQQSLDQGLQFLIQYYNGEERAKGNILERFSAQQFPDLHSELNLSSLELGDSALYFCASSPVASGFYNEQFFGPGTRLTVL.

This clonotype has more than one count but fewer than ten. V gene TRBV4-2 combines with J gene TRBJ1-2; a weak D match, TRBD1 (5 bases). V was pared by 0 bases and J by 7 bases, with 18 bases between. This CDR3 spans 16 amino acids. The germline V gene encodes CDR1 LGHNA and CDR2 YNFKEQ. DNA for the CDR3: TGTGCCAGCAGCCAAGATTGGCTGACAGCTAAGTCTGGCTACACCTTC. It is translated as CASSQDWLTAKSGYTF.

This clonotype was recorded a few times. This chain joins TRBV7-2 and TRBJ2-3; a weak D match, TRBD2 (5 bases). The CDR3 is 16 amino acids. The germline V gene has CDR1 SGHTA and CDR2 FQGNSA. The V gene lost 5 bases and the J gene lost 0 bases, with 15 bases spanning the gap. The CDR3 DNA follows: TGTGCCAGCAGCCCCCCGGGGTCGGCTAGCACAGATACGCAGTATTTT. This gives the protein CASSPPGSASTDTQYF.

The rearrangement joins TRBV4-1 to TRBJ1-2, with D possibly being TRBD1 (5 bases). Trimming took off 4 bases at V and 4 bases at J, with 19 bases between the two ends. The CDR3 loop spans 16 amino acids. Looked up from germline, CDR1 is MGHRA and CDR2 is YSYEKL. The CDR3 sequence: CASSPSQGGLSYGYTF. The CDR3 DNA follows: TGCGCCAGCAGCCCCTCGCAGGGCGGGCTCTCCTATGGCTACACCTTC.

This clonotype was counted many times. V gene TRBV20-1 combines with J gene TRBJ2-7; D is possibly TRBD2 (6 bases). Germline CDR1 is DFQATT and CDR2 is SNEGSKA (reference sequence). V was trimmed by 6 bases and J by 0 bases, leaving 15 bases between them. This CDR3 is 14 amino acids long. Here the CDR3 reads CSANDGGYSYEQYF. DNA for the CDR3: TGCAGTGCAAACGACGGAGGGTACTCCTACGAGCAGTACTTC.

This clonotype was observed a handful of times. The chain couples TRBV9 to TRBJ2-1; possibly TRBD2 for D (5 bases). Germline V CDR1 and CDR2: SGDLS, YYNGEE. The V end was cut by 5 bases, the J end by 4 bases, with 19 bases between. The CDR3 loop spans 16 amino acids. The CDR3 coding sequence is TGTGCCAGCAGTTACAGTGGGCTAGCCTCTTACAATGAGCAGTTCTTC. Protein product: CASSYSGLASYNEQFF.

This clonotype was recorded many times. In DNA, the CDR3 is TGTGCCAGCAGCTTAGCTCGGACAGAGCAGTTCTTC. Its translation is CASSLARTEQFF. The chain uses TRBV7-9 and TRBJ2-1; D possibly corresponds to TRBD1 (5 bases). V shed 0 bases and J shed 10 bases, with 7 bases lying between them. Germline V gene sequence: CDR1 SEHNR, CDR2 FQNEAQ (reference sequence). This CDR3 contains 12 residues. Based on the CDR3 plus reference TRBV7-9 and TRBJ2-1, the full variable domain is DTGVSQNPRHKITKRGQNVTFRCDPISEHNRLYWYRQTLGQGPEFLTYFQNEAQLEKSRLLSDRFSAERPKGSFSTLEIQRTEQGDSAMYLCASSLARTEQFFGPGTRLTVL.

This clonotype was picked up one time. This may be a read error: a much more frequent sequence differs by one nucleotide. The chain links TRBV20-1 to TRBJ2-5, with 11 bases lining up with TRBD2. The CDR3 extends over 18 amino acids. CDR1 is DFQATT, CDR2 SNEGSKA, per germline (reference sequence). V trimming: 1 base; J trimming: 9 bases; junction bases outside the gene matches: 19. CDR3 protein: CSARAAISLAGGGEAQYF. The CDR3 coding sequence is TGCAGTGCTAGAGCGGCGATATCGCTAGCGGGAGGAGGGGAGGCCCAGTACTTC.

CDR3 nucleotide sequence: TGTGCCACGGTCGGGGGGGCGTATAGAGAAAAACTGTTTTTT. It translates to CATVGGAYREKLFF. The chain recombines TRBV30 with TRBJ1-4; D is perhaps TRBD1 (6 bases). There are 14 residues in the CDR3. Germline-derived CDR1 and CDR2 are GTSNPN and SVGIG (reference sequence). Trimming removed 8 bases from V and 8 bases from J, with 21 bases in between.

This clonotype was seen at least ten times. This rearrangement joins TRBV5-6 to TRBJ2-7, with 8 bases matching TRBD1. Trimming removed 3 bases from V and 5 bases from J; junction bases left unmatched: 4. Germline V CDR1 and CDR2: SGHDT, YYEEEE. The CDR3 covers 13 residues. The CDR3: CASSWTGRDEQYF. CDR3 nucleotide sequence: TGTGCCAGCAGCTGGACAGGGCGGGACGAGCAGTACTTC.

The chain is built from TRBV7-2 and TRBJ2-5; perhaps TRBD1 as D (6 bases). Trimming left V 6 bases short and J 5 bases short, with 13 bases between. This CDR3 spans 13 amino acids. Germline CDR1 and CDR2: SGHTA and FQGNSA. CDR3: CASRNRVQETQYF. CDR3 bases: TGTGCCAGCAGAAACAGGGTCCAGGAGACCCAGTACTTC.

This clonotype came up many times. The chain uses TRBV13 and TRBJ2-7, with D uncertain. Trimming left V 2 bases short and J 3 bases short, with 11 bases between. The CDR3 has 14 amino acids. In germline, CDR1 is PRHDT, CDR2 FYEKMQ (reference sequence). The CDR3 region has the DNA TGTGCCAGCAGCTTAAGGGCGGAACACTACGAGCAGTACTTC. This gives the protein CASSLRAEHYEQYF.

This clonotype was picked up a small number of times. The rearrangement uses TRBV24-1 and TRBJ1-2; D might be TRBD1 (5 bases). Per the germline V gene, CDR1 is KGHDR and CDR2 is SFDVKD. The CDR3 length is 18 residues. Trimming took 3 bases from V and 0 from J, leaving 19 bases between them. The CDR3 region has the DNA TGTGCCACCAGTGATCGCAGAACGACGGGGGACGCTAACTATGGCTACACCTTC. Translated: CATSDRRTTGDANYGYTF.